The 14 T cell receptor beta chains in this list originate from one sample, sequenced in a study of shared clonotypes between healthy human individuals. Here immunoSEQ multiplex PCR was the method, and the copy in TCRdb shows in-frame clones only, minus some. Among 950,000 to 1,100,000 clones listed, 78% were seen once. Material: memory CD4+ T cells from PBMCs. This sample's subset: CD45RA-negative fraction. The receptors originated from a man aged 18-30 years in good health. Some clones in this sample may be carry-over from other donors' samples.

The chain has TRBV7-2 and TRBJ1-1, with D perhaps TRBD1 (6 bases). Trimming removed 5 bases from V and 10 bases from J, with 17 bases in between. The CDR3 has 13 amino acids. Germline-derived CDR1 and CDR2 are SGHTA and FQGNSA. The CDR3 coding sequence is TGTGCCAGCAGCCCGTACAGGGCAGGTATAGCTTTCTTT. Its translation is CASSPYRAGIAFF.

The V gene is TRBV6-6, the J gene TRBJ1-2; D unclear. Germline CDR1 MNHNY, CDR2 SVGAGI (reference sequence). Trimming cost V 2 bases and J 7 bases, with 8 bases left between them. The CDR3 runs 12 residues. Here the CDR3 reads CASSYGDSGYTF. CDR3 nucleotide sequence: TGTGCCAGCAGTTACGGGGATTCTGGCTACACCTTC.

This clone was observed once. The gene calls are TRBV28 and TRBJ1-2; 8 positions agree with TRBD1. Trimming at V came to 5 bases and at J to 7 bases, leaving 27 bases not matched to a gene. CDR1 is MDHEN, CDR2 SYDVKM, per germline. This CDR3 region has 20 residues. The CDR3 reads CASSPFLRWGQEPIRRGYTF. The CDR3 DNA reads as TGTGCCAGCAGTCCCTTTCTAAGGTGGGGACAGGAACCTATCCGGCGTGGCTACACCTTC.

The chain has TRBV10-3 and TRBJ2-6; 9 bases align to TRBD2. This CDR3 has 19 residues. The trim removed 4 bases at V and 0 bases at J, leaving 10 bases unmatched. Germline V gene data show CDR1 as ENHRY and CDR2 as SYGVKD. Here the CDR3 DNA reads TGTGCCATCAGTGTTCTACTCGCGGGAGGGAACTCTGGGGCCAACGTCCTGACTTTC. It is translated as CAISVLLAGGNSGANVLTF.

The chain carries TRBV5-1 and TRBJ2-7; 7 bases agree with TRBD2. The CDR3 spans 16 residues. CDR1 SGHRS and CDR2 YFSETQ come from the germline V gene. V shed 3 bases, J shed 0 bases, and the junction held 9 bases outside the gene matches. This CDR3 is CASSSGGGIRSYEQYF. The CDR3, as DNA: TGCGCCAGCAGCTCGGGGGGAGGGATCCGCTCCTACGAGCAGTACTTC.

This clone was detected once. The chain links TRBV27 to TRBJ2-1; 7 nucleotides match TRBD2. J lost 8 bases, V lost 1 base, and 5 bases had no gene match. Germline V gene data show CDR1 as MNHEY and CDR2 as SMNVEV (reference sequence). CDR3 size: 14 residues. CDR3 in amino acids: CASSLWGEGDEQFF. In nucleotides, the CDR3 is TGTGCCAGCAGTTTATGGGGGGAGGGCGATGAGCAGTTCTTC.

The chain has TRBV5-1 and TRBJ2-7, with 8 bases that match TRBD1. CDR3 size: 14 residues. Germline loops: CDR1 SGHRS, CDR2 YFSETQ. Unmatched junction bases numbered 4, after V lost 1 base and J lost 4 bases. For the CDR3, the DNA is TGCGCCAGCAGCTTGTTCAGGGGGCATTACGAGCAGTACTTC. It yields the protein CASSLFRGHYEQYF. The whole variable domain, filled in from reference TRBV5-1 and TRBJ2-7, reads KAGVTQTPRYLIKTRGQQVTLSCSPISGHRSVSWYQQTPGQGLQFLFEYFSETQRNKGNFPGRFSGRQFSNSRSEMNVSTLELGDSALYLCASSLFRGHYEQYFGPGTRLTVT.

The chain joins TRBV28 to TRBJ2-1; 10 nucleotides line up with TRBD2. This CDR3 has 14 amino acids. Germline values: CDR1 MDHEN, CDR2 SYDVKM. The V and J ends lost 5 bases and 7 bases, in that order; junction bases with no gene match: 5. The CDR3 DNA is TGTGCCAGCAGTCCTAGCGGGAGTTTGAATGAGCAGTTCTTC. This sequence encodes CASSPSGSLNEQFF.

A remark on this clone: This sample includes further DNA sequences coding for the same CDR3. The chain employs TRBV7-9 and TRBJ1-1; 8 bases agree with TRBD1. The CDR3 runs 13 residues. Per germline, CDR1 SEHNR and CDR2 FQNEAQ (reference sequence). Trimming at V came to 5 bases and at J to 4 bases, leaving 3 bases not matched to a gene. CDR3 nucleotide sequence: TGTGCCAGCAGCGGAACAGGGGGCACTGAAGCTTTCTTT. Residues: CASSGTGGTEAFF.

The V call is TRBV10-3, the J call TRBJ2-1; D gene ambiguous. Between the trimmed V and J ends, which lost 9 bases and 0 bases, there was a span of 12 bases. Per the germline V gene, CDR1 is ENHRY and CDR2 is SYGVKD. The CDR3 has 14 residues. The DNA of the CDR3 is TGTGCCATGAGTAGCTTTAGCTCCTACAATGAGCAGTTCTTC. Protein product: CAMSSFSSYNEQFF.

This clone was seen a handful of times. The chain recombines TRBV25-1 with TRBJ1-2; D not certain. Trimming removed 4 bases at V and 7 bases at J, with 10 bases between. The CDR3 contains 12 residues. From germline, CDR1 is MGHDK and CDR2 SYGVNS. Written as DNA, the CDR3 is TGTGCCAGCAGTGGCAATTCGGGTGGCTACACCTTC. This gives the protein CASSGNSGGYTF.

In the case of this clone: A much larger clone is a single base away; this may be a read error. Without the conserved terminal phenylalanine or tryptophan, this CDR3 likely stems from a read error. The CDR3 nucleotides are TGCGCCAGCAGCTTGGGGGACAGGGTTCCTAACTATGGCTACACCCTC. Protein product: CASSLGDRVPNYGYTL. This sequence joins TRBV5-1 and TRBJ1-2, with TRBD1 matching over 9 bases. Germline CDR1 and CDR2: SGHRS and YFSETQ. CDR3 length: 16 amino acids. After removal of 0 bases from V and 0 bases from J, the junction contained 3 bases not matched to a gene.

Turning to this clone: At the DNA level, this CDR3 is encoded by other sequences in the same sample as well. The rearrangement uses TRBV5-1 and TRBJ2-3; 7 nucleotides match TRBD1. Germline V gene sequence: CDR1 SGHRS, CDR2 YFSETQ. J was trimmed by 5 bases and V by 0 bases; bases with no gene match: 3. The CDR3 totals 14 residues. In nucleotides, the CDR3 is TGCGCCAGCAGCTTGGGACAGGGACAAGATACGCAGTATTTT. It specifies CASSLGQGQDTQYF.

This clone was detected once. The CDR3 DNA reads TGTGCCAGCAGCGTAGATCTGAGGGTCTCCGGGGAGCTGTTTTTT. This translates into CASSVDLRVSGELFF. This chain connects TRBV9 to TRBJ2-2; TRBD2 might be the D (5 bases). Trimming removed 0 bases at V and 6 bases at J, with 12 bases between. The germline CDR1 and CDR2 sequences are SGDLS and YYNGEE. This CDR3 comprises 15 residues.